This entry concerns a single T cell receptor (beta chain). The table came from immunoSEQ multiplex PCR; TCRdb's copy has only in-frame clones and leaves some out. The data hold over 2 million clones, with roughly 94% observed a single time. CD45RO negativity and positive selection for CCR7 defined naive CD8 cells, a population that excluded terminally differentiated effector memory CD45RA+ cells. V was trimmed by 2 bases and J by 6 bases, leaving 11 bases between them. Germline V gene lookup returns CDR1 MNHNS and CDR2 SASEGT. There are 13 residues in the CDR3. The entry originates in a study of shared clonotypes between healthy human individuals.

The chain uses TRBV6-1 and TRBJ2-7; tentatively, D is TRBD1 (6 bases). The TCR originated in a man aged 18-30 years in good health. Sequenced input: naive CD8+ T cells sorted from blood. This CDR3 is CASSEFFRGEQYF. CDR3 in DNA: TGTGCCAGCAGTGAATTTTTCAGGGGCGAGCAGTACTTC.